This paragraph covers one T cell receptor beta chain sequence. The target antigen is unknown. CDR1 and CDR2 from the germline V gene are MDHEN and SYDVKM. This CDR3 comprises 17 residues. Data came from immunoSEQ multiplex PCR; TCRdb stores just in-frame clones and leaves some out. The sample includes about 1.9 million clones, roughly 93% of them seen just once. These data come from a study of shared clonotypes between healthy human individuals. Points from the study as a whole: Represented diversity (both genetic and exposure-history) was limited by the small number of donors. Only blood was sampled; tissue repertoires likely differ. Some clonotypes were shared by all four sorted-subset donors, while others were not shared. The non-shared ones had lower generation probabilities than the shared ones. Sorted-subset sequencing was shown by rarefaction to be incomplete despite large depth.

CD45RO-negative CD8 cells positively selected for CCR7 made up the naive population, which excluded terminally differentiated effector memory CD45RA+ cells. This receptor was taken from a young man in good health. Some clones in this sample may be carry-over from other donors' samples. The rearrangement joins TRBV28 to TRBJ2-5; TRBD1 might be the D (5 bases). The end of the DNA fits TRBJ2-7 better, so the J call may be wrong. Sequencing used naive CD8+ T cells from PBMCs. The CDR3 DNA sequence: TGTGCCAGCAGTGCGCAGCTGGACACGACGAAACTGTACGAGCAGTACTTC. Encoded protein: CASSAQLDTTKLYEQYF.